These T cell receptor beta chains were read from a single sample in a study of CD8+CD57+ T cells in acquired aplastic anemia. TCRdb re-derived calls from the reads in MiXCR, one entry per CDR3 protein. The repertoire includes 200,000 to 250,000 distinct CDR3 sequences, 60% to 80% of them detected once, and around 58% sits in the top ten. The sequenced sample was sorted CD4+, CD8+, or CD8+CD57+ T cells (not recorded which) from PBMCs. Receptors were obtained from a human donor with aplastic anemia. Both conserved end residues are part of each CDR3. The order of the fields is D gene, J gene, V gene, clone size, CDR3 DNA, CDR3 protein. The D gene is left open where the match is weak. Size is stated for part of the rows, as once, few or many counts, or as a class when the clone is expanded.

NA	TRBJ1-3	TRBV2	few	TGTGCCAGCAGTGATAGCAGGGGCACTGGAAACACCATATATTTT	CASSDSRGTGNTIYF
TRBD1	TRBJ2-1	TRBV7-8	NA	TGTGCCAGCAGCTTCTTACCGGGACAGGGGGCAAATGAGCAGTTCTTC	CASSFLPGQGANEQFF
TRBD1	TRBJ2-7	TRBV7-8	few	TGTGCCACTCGGACAGGGGGCTACGAGCAGTACTTC	CATRTGGYEQYF
TRBD1	TRBJ1-2	TRBV20-1	NA	TGCAGTGCTATGGGACAGGGAGACTACACCTTC	CSAMGQGDYTF
NA	TRBJ1-6	TRBV7-9	NA	TGTGCCAGCAGGTCAGGGGAGTCCTATAATTCACCCCTCCACTTT	CASRSGESYNSPLHF
NA	TRBJ1-2	TRBV15	few	TGTGCCACCAGCAGAGATTCACAGTATGGCTACACCTTC	CATSRDSQYGYTF
NA	TRBJ1-4	TRBV2	NA	TGTGCCAGCAGCCGACAGCTCTTAACAACTAATGAAAAACTGTTTTTT	CASSRQLLTTNEKLFF
TRBD1	TRBJ2-7	TRBV9	few	TGTGCCAGCAGCGTAGCACAGGGGGCGGGCGAGCAGTACTTC	CASSVAQGAGEQYF
NA	TRBJ1-1	TRBV7-2	NA	TGTGCCAGCAGCTTAGACCGGCTGTCCACTGAAGCTTTCTTT	CASSLDRLSTEAFF
TRBD2	TRBJ2-3	TRBV6-2/TRBV6-3	NA	TGTGCCAGCAACCCAGCGGGGGGGGTTTTCACAGATACGCAGTATTTT	CASNPAGGVFTDTQYF
NA	TRBJ2-7	TRBV2	few	TGTGCCAGCAGTGAAGCCAGGGAGCAGTACTTC	CASSEAREQYF
NA	TRBJ2-4	TRBV7-9	NA	TGTGCCAGCAGCTCCACAGGCTCTGGAAACATTCAGTACTTC	CASSSTGSGNIQYF
NA	TRBJ2-5	TRBV2	NA	TGTGCCAGCAAGGCGAGGTTGGGGACAGAGACCCAGTACTTC	CASKARLGTETQYF
NA	TRBJ2-4	TRBV7-9	NA	TGTGCCAGCAGCTACAGGGTGGACATTCAGTACTTC	CASSYRVDIQYF
TRBD1	TRBJ1-2	TRBV2	NA	TGTGCCAGCAGGGAGACGGGCGACAGGGGTCGTTATGGCTACACCTTC	CASRETGDRGRYGYTF
NA	TRBJ2-2	TRBV24-1	NA	TGTGCCACCAGTGATAAACCAGGGAGGACCGGGGAGCTGTTTTTT	CATSDKPGRTGELFF
TRBD1	TRBJ2-7	TRBV15	NA	TGTGCCACCAGCAGAGAGGGCACGGCAGGGGGTTCCTCCTACGAGCAGCACTTC	CATSREGTAGGSSYEQHF
NA	TRBJ1-5	TRBV19	NA	TGTGCCAGTAGTATTGACAACCAGAGCAATCAGCCCCAGCATTTT	CASSIDNQSNQPQHF
NA	TRBJ2-5	TRBV29-1	NA	TGCAGCGTTGAGGAACTGGCGGAGACCCAGTACTTC	CSVEELAETQYF
NA	TRBJ2-7	TRBV2	NA	TGTGCCAGCAGTGAAGGGACCGGCTACGAGCAGTACTTC	CASSEGTGYEQYF
NA	TRBJ2-5	TRBV7-8	NA	TGTGCCAGCAGCCGTAGCCGGACTGAGACCCAGTACTTC	CASSRSRTETQYF
TRBD1	TRBJ1-1	TRBV5-1	NA	TGCGCCAGCGGCCCTCTGGACAGGTCGAGCACTGAAGCTTTCTTT	CASGPLDRSSTEAFF